The clone carrying this T cell receptor beta chain was recorded at least ten times. The data were obtained in a study of low-dose radiotherapy and immunotherapy resistance in tumors. Study as a whole: Cohort 2, a group dosed every two weeks at 1 Gy per fraction, received 13 Gy in total over 26 weeks.

Germline CDR1 reads SGHVS; CDR2 reads FQNEAQ. The CDR3 consists of 14 residues. V lost 5 bases to trimming and J lost 2 bases, with 12 bases between them. Gene-specific TRAV and TRBV primers were used for first-strand cDNA, covering alpha and beta chains. The authors ran around 18 PCR cycles to amplify TCRs with a constant-region primer and V-primer adapter. TCRdb called the reads again in MiXCR, with one record for every CDR3 protein. The table shows more than 85,000 distinct CDR3 sequences, with 9% to 9.5% occurring only once. Time point meaning: before trial treatment. Eligibility criteria specified advanced solid malignancies devoid of tumor-infiltrating lymphocytes.

This specimen consisted of PBMCs, obtained before treatment. This chain links TRBV7-8 with TRBJ2-5, with D hard to call. The receptor comes from a male donor with prostate cancer. Here the CDR3 reads CASSLRTGQETQYF. CDR3 DNA sequence: TGTGCCAGCAGCCTAAGGACCGGACAAGAGACCCAGTACTTC. Full variable domain (missing parts from reference TRBV7-8 and TRBJ2-5): GAGVSQSPRYKVAKRGQDVALRCDPISGHVSLFWYQQALGQGPEFLTYFQNEAQLDKSGLPSDRFFAERPEGSVSTLKIQRTQQEDSAVYLCASSLRTGQETQYFGPGTRLLVL.